This TCR beta chain was profiled in a study of T-cell reconstitution after alpha-beta-depleted transplantation in children. Unique molecular identifiers were used to barcode this TCRbeta library. TCRdb re-called the PCR reads through MiXCR, storing one row per CDR3 protein. The data contain a few hundred thousand distinct CDR3 sequences, approximately 9.8% of them singletons. This clonotype came up many times. The CDR3 loop spans 15 amino acids. CDR1 and CDR2 from the germline V gene are SGHRS and YFSETQ. V shed 7 bases, J shed 1 base, and the junction held 8 bases outside the gene matches. This rearrangement joins TRBV5-1 to TRBJ2-1; 7 bases line up with TRBD1. Here the sequenced sample was PBMCs from the stem cell graft donor, taken from the stem cell graft. This TCR came from a human donor who donated a stem cell graft to a child with SCID. The CDR3 DNA reads TGCGCCAGCGGTTCAACAGGGGTTTCCTACAATGAGCAGTTCTTC. It specifies CASGSTGVSYNEQFF.